This T cell receptor beta chain stems from a study of blood T cell repertoires in COVID-19. On the study more broadly: PBMCs, B-cell-depleted T cells, or T cells were the source of the cDNA or gDNA that made up the material.

This clone was recorded once. Within the sample, other DNA sequences also encode this same CDR3. In the original processing: Amplification of reference gene primers was used by the study to estimate nucleated cell counts. Sequenced by immunoSEQ multiplex PCR; TCRdb stores in-frame clones only, minus some. For V, J and clone size, that table is used; D and trimming come from the DNA. This sample has about 380,000 clones, with about 87% found just once. Participants were aged about 18 to 89 years from roughly 25 US areas. CDR1 and CDR2 from the germline V gene are KGHSH and LQKENI. Trimming shortened V by 3 bases and J by 2 bases, and 7 bases separated the two germline ends. The CDR3 extends over 13 amino acids.

This chain uses TRBV18 with TRBJ1-1, with D tentatively TRBD1 (5 bases). Sequenced sample: PBMCs or T cells enriched from blood (not recorded which). The source is a man between 25 and 39 years old who had recovered from COVID-19. The CDR3 region is CASSPGQNTEAFF. CDR3 nucleotides: TGTGCCAGCTCACCCGGACAAAACACTGAAGCTTTCTTT.